Each of the 3 T cell receptor beta chains below was sequenced from the same sample in a study of Ad26.COV2.S vaccination and SARS-CoV-2 variants. Assay used: immunoSEQ multiplex PCR; TCRdb lists only in-frame clones, some missing. In the table there are some 350,000 clones, roughly 90% of which are singletons. Sample treatment: 15 to 20 received Ad26.COV2.S at low or high dose, single or two shots; about 5 received placebo; per-sample allocation not given. On day 63 after the first injection, vaccine and placebo recipients gave samples. This material consisted of peripheral blood, taken in a trial of Ad26.COV2.S vaccine versus placebo. The receptors were gathered from a person aged 18-65 years who received the Ad26.COV2.S COVID-19 vaccine or a placebo.

The rearrangement uses TRBV6-6 and TRBJ1-1, with unresolved D. This CDR3 is 15 amino acids long. V lost 4 bases to trimming and J lost 1 base, with 13 bases between them. The V gene's germline CDR1 is MNHNY and CDR2 SVGAGI (reference sequence). The CDR3 nucleotides are TGTGCCAGCAGTTCCGTGGGAAACCCGAACACTGAAGCTTTCTTT. Its translation is CASSSVGNPNTEAFF.

The chain has TRBV9 and TRBJ1-1; D is perhaps TRBD1 (6 bases). The germline V gene has CDR1 SGDLS and CDR2 YYNGEE. Trimming took 0 bases from V and 1 from J, leaving 10 bases between them. CDR3 length: 15 amino acids. The CDR3 bases are TGTGCCAGCAGCGTAGCTGCAGGGGCGAACACTGAAGCTTTCTTT. Its protein product is CASSVAAGANTEAFF.

CDR3 in DNA: TGTGCCAGCAGTCCGGGAGACAATGAGCAGTTCTTC. Translation gives CASSPGDNEQFF. The chain employs TRBV27 and TRBJ2-1, with a possible D match to TRBD2 (6 bases). Germline V gives CDR1 MNHEY, CDR2 SMNVEV (reference sequence). This CDR3 has 12 amino acids. V was shortened by 5 bases and J by 5 bases, with 7 bases between the two germline ends.